This TCR beta chain was identified during a study of T cells expressing NK-cell markers. Turning to the study itself: All TCR beta repertoires analysed originated from sorted CD3+CD56+NKG2C+, CD3+CD56+NKG2C- and CD3+CD56-NKG2C+ T cells.

The CDR3 covers 13 residues. Germline V gene data show CDR1 as SGHAT and CDR2 as FQNNGV. TCRdb reanalyzed the 5' RACE reads and collapses them to one entry per CDR3 protein, without DNA. The sample has 400,000 to 550,000 distinct CDR3 sequences. The receptor was derived from a woman between 18 and 70 years old in good health. The gene calls are TRBV11-2 and TRBJ2-1. Material: blood T cells: a sorted CD56 or NKG2C T cell subset, CD4+ or CD8+ T cells, or bulk PBMC T cells (not recorded which). CDR3 in amino acids: CASSLARYDEQFF.